This T cell receptor beta chain was documented in a study of tumor and adjacent non-tumor tissue in lung cancer. The wider study: The patients, around 11 men and a handful of women, were roughly 30 to 76 with stage I to III disease. Samples averaged approximately 3.9 million productive TCRbeta reads each. Overall study findings and caveats: Tumor repertoires had a smaller top 100 clone share than normal lung. Tumor tissue had significantly higher TCR diversity than normal lung.

A modified ARM-PCR protocol with three rounds of nested PCR amplified TCRbeta. MiXCR, run by TCRdb on the multiplex PCR reads, gives a single entry per CDR3 protein. Here the sample spans tens of thousands of distinct CDR3 sequences, approximately 59% being singletons. The germline V gene has CDR1 SGHNT and CDR2 YENEEA. The CDR3 runs 14 residues. Note on this clonotype: Its specificity is not known. At one end, the junction sequence differs from germline, possibly due to a read error.

No cell sorting was done before RNA was extracted from the tissue. More than 3 cm separated this lung sample from the edge of the tumor. The clonotype was recovered from a woman in her thirties or forties with non-small cell lung cancer. The chain couples TRBV11-3 to TRBJ2-7; D remains unclear. Source material: distant non-tumor lung tissue. The CDR3 here is CARSPSLQSYEQYF. The CDR3 bases are TGTGCCAGGAGTCCCAGTTTGCAGTCCTACGAGCAATACTTC.